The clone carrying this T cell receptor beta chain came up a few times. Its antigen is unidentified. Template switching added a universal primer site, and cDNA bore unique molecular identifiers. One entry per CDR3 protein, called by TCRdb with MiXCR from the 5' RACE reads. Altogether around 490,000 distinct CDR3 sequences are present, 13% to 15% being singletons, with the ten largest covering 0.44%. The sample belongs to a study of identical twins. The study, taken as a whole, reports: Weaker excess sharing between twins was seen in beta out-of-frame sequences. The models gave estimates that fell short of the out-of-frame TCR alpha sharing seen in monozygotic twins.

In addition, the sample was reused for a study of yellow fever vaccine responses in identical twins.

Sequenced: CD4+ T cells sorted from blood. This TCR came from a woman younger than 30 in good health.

In DNA, the CDR3 is TGTGCCAGCAGCTCTGGGAAGACCGGGGAGCTGTTTTTT. Protein: CASSSGKTGELFF. J is TRBJ2-2 and V is TRBV7-8; D ambiguous. The germline V gene encodes CDR1 SGHVS and CDR2 FQNEAQ. The V gene lost 4 bases and the J gene lost 5 bases, with 8 bases spanning the gap. The CDR3 runs to 13 residues.